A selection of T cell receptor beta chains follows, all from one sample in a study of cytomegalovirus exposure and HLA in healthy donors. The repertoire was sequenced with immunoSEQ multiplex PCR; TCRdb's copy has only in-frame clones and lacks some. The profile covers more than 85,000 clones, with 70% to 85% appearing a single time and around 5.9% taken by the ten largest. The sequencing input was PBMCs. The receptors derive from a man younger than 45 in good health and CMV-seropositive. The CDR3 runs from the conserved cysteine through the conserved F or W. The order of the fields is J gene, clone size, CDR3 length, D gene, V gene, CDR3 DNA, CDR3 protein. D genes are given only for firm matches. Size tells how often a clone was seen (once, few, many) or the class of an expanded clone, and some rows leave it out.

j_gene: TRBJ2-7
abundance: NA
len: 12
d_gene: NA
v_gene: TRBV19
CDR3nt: TGTGCCAGTAGGGGCGGGCAGTACGAGCAGTACTTC
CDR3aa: CASRGGQYEQYF

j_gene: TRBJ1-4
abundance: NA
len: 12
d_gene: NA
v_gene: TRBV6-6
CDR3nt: TGTGCCAGCAGTTCCCTAGGCGAGGTGCTGTTTTTT
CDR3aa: CASSSLGEVLFF

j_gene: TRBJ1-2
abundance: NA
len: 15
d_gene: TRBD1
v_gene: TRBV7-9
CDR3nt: TGTGCCAGCAGCTTAGCTCTAACAGGGGGCTATGGCTACACCTTC
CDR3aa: CASSLALTGGYGYTF

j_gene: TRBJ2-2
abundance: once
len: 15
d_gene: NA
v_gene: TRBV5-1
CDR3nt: TGCGCCAGCACAAACACGGGGGTAGCAGGCGGGGAGCTGTTTTTT
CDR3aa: CASTNTGVAGGELFF

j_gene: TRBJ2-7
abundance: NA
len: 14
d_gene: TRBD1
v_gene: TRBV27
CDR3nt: TGTGCCAGCAGTTCGCCGACAGGGGGGTACGAGCAGTACTTC
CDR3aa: CASSSPTGGYEQYF

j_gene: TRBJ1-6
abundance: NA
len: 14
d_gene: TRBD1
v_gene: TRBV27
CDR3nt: TGTGCCAGCAGTCGGGGACAGATTAATTCACCCCTCCACTTT
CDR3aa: CASSRGQINSPLHF

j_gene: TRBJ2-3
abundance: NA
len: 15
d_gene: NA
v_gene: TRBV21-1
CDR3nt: TGTGCCAGCAGCAATTGGACAGGAAGCACAGATACGCAGTATTTT
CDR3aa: CASSNWTGSTDTQYF

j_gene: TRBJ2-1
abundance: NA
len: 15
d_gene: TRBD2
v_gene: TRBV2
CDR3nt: TGTGCCAGCAGAGCTAGCGGGGGGGCCGTTAATGAGCAGTTCTTC
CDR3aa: CASRASGGAVNEQFF

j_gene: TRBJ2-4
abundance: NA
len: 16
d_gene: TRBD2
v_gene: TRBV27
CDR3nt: TGTGCCAGCAGTTCCACCGGGACTAGCGGGCAAAACATTCAGTACTTC
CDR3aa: CASSSTGTSGQNIQYF

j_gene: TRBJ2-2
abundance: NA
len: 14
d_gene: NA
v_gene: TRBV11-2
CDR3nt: TGTGCCAGCAGCTTAGTTGGGGCCACCGGGGAGCTGTTTTTT
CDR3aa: CASSLVGATGELFF

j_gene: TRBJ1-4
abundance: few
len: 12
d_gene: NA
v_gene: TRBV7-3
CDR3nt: TGTGCCAGCAGCTTGGACAGCGGAAAACTGTTTTTT
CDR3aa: CASSLDSGKLFF

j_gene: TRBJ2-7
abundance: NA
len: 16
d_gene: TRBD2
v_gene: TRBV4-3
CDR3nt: TGCGCCAGCAGCCAAGATTTCAGCGGGGGGGCAGACGAGCAGTACTTC
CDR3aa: CASSQDFSGGADEQYF

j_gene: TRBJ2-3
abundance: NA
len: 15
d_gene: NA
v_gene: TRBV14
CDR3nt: TGTGCCAGCAGCCCGCGGACACCTAGCACAGATACGCAGTATTTT
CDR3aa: CASSPRTPSTDTQYF

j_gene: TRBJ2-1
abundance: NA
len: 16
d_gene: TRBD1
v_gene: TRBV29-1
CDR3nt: TGCAGCGTTGAATCCTTAGGGACAGGGGACCACAATGAGCAGTTCTTC
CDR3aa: CSVESLGTGDHNEQFF

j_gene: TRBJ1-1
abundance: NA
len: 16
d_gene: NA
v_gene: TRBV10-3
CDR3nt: TGTGCCATCAGGTTACAGGGTGTGGATTTGGGGACTGAAGCTTTCTTT
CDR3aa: CAIRLQGVDLGTEAFF

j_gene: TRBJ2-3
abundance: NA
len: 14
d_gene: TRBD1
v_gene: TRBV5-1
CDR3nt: TGCGCCAGCAGTGGGACAGGGAGGTCAGATACGCAGTATTTT
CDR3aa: CASSGTGRSDTQYF

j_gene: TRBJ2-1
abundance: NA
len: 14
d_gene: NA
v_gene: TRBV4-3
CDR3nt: TGCGCCAGCAGCCAAGAAGATGAGAACAATGAGCAGTTCTTC
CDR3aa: CASSQEDENNEQFF

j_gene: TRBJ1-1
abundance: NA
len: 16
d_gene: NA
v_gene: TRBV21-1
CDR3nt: TGTGCCAGCAGCAATCCGCTCCTCAGGGAAGGTGATGAAGCTTTCTTT
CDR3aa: CASSNPLLREGDEAFF

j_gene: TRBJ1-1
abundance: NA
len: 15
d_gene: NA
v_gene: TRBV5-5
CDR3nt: TGTGCCAGCAGCTTGGGGTTAGAGGAAAACACTGAAGCTTTCTTT
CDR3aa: CASSLGLEENTEAFF

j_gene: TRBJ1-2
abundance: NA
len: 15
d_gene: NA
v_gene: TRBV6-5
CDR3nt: TGTGCCAGCAGTTTCGCCTTGACAGGAAAATATGGCTACACCTTC
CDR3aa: CASSFALTGKYGYTF

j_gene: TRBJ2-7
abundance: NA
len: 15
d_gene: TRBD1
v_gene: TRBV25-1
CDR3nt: TGTGCCAGCAGTGTGCGGGACAGGTCATCCTACGAGCAGTACTTC
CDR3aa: CASSVRDRSSYEQYF

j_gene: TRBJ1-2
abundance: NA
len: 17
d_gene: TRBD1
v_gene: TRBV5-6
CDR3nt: TGTGCCAGCAGCCTTGGTGGACAGGGGGTGATCAACTATGGCTACACCTTC
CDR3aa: CASSLGGQGVINYGYTF

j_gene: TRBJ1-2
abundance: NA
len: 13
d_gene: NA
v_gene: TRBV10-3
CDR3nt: TGTGCCATCAGTGAGGGGGGGGATCCTGGCTACACCTTC
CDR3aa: CAISEGGDPGYTF

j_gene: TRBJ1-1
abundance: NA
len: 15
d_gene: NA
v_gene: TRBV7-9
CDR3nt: TGTGCCAGCAGCTCCTCCAGGGTAGAGAACACTGAAGCTTTCTTT
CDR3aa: CASSSSRVENTEAFF

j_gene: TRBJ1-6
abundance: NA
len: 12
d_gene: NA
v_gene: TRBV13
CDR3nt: TGTGCCAGCTCCGCTAATAATTCACCCCTCCACTTT
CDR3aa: CASSANNSPLHF

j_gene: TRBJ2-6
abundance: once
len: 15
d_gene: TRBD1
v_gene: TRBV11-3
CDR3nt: TGTGCCAGCAAGCAGGGGGCGGTTGGGGCCAACGTCCTGACTTTC
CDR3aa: CASKQGAVGANVLTF

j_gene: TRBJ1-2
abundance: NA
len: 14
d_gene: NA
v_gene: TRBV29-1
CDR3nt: TGCAGCGTTGAAGATCTACAGGGTGCCTATGGCTACACCTTC
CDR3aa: CSVEDLQGAYGYTF

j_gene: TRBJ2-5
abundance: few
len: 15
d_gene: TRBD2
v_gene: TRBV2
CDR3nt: TGTGCCAGCGCGGTGGACGGGGGGGCCCTGGAGACCCAGTACTTC
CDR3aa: CASAVDGGALETQYF

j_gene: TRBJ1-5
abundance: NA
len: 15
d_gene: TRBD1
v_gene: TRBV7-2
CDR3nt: TGTGCCAGCAGTTACGGACAGGTTGGAAATCAGCCCCAGCATTTT
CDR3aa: CASSYGQVGNQPQHF

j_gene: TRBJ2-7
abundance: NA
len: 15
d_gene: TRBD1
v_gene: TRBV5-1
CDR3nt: TGCGCCAGCAGCTTGGGGGCAGGACAGGGCGGCGAGCAGTACTTC
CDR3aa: CASSLGAGQGGEQYF

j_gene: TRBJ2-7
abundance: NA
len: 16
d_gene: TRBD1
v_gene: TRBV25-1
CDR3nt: TGTGCCAGCAAACACGCGTCGACAGGGGGAACCTACGAGCAGTACTTC
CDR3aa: CASKHASTGGTYEQYF

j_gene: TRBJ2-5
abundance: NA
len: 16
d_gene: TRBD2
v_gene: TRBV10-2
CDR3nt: TGCGCCAGCAGTGAGTGGCTTAGCGGGCCCCAAGAGACCCAGTACTTC
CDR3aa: CASSEWLSGPQETQYF

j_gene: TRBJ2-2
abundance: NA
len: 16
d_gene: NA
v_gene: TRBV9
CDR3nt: TGTGCCAGCAGCGTAGGTCACAGGGTCAACACCGGGGAGCTGTTTTTT
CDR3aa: CASSVGHRVNTGELFF

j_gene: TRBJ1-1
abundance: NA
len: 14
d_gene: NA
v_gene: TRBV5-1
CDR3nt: TGCGCCAGCAGCTTGGCTCAGGAAAGCACTGAAGCTTTCTTT
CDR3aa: CASSLAQESTEAFF

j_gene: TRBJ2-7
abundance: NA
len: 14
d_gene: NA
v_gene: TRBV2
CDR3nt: TGTGCCAGCAGGGTACTACTAAACTCCTACGAGCAGTACTTC
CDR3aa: CASRVLLNSYEQYF

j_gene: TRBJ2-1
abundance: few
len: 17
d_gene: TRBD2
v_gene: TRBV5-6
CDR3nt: TGTGCCAGCAGCTTACTTCGTACTAGCGGGGGTGACAATGAGCAGTTCTTC
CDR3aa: CASSLLRTSGGDNEQFF

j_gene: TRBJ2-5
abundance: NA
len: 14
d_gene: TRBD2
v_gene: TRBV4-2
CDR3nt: TGTGCCAGCAGCCATGGCGGGGGGGAAGAGACCCAGTACTTC
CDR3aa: CASSHGGGEETQYF

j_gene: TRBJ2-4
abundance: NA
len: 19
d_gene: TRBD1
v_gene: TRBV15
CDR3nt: TGTGCCACCAGCAACCCTAGAACAGGGGGTCGCCTAGCCAAAAACATTCAGTACTTC
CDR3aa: CATSNPRTGGRLAKNIQYF

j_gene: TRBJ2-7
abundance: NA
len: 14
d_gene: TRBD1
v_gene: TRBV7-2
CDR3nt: TGTGCCAGCAGCTTAACAGGGGTTGGCCACGAGCAGTACTTC
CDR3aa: CASSLTGVGHEQYF

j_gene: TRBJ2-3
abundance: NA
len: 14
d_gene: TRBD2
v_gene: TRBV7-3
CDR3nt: TGTGCCAGCAGCTTAGCGGGAGGGGCGGATACGCAGTATTTT
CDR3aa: CASSLAGGADTQYF

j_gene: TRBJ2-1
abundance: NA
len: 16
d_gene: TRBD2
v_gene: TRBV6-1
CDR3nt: TGTGCCAGCAGTGAAGTAACTAGCGGGGGTGACAATGAGCAGTTCTTC
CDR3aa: CASSEVTSGGDNEQFF

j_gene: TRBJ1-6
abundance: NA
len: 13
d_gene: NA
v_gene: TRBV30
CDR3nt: TGTGCCTGGAGCAGATCAGGGCTGCAACCCCTCCACTTT
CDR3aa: CAWSRSGLQPLHF

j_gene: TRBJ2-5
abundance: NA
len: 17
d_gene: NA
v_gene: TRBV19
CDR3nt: TGTGCCAGTAGTCTCCGGATTTGGAGGGATGGCAGGGAGACCCAGTACTTC
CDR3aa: CASSLRIWRDGRETQYF

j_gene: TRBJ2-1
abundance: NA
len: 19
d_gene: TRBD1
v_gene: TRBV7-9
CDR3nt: TGTGCCAGCAGCCCTACTATCCCCATGACAGGGGGGTCCTACAATGAGCAGTTCTTC
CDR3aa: CASSPTIPMTGGSYNEQFF

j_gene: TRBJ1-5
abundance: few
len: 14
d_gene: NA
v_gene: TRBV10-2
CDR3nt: TGCGCCAGCAGTGATTCAATGAGCAATCAGCCCCAGCATTTT
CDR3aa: CASSDSMSNQPQHF

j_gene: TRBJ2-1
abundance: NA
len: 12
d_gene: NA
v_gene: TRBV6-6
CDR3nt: TGTGCCAGCAGTCCCTCTCGCAATGAGCAGTTCTTC
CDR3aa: CASSPSRNEQFF